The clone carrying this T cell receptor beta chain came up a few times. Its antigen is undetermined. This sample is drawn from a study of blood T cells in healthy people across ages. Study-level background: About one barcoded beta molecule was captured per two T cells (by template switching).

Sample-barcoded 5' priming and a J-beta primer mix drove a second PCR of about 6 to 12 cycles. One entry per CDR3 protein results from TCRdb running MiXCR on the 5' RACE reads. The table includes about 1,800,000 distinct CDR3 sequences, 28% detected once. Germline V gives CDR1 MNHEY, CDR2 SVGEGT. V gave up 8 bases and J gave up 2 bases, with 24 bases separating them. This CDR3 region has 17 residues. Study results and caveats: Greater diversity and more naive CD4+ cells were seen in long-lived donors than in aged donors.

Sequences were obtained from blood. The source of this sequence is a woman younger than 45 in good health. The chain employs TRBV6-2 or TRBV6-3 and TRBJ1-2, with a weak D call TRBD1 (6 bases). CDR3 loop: CASESAQGRRGNYGYTF. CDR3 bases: TGTGCCAGCGAGAGCGCACAGGGAAGAAGGGGAAACTATGGCTACACCTTC.